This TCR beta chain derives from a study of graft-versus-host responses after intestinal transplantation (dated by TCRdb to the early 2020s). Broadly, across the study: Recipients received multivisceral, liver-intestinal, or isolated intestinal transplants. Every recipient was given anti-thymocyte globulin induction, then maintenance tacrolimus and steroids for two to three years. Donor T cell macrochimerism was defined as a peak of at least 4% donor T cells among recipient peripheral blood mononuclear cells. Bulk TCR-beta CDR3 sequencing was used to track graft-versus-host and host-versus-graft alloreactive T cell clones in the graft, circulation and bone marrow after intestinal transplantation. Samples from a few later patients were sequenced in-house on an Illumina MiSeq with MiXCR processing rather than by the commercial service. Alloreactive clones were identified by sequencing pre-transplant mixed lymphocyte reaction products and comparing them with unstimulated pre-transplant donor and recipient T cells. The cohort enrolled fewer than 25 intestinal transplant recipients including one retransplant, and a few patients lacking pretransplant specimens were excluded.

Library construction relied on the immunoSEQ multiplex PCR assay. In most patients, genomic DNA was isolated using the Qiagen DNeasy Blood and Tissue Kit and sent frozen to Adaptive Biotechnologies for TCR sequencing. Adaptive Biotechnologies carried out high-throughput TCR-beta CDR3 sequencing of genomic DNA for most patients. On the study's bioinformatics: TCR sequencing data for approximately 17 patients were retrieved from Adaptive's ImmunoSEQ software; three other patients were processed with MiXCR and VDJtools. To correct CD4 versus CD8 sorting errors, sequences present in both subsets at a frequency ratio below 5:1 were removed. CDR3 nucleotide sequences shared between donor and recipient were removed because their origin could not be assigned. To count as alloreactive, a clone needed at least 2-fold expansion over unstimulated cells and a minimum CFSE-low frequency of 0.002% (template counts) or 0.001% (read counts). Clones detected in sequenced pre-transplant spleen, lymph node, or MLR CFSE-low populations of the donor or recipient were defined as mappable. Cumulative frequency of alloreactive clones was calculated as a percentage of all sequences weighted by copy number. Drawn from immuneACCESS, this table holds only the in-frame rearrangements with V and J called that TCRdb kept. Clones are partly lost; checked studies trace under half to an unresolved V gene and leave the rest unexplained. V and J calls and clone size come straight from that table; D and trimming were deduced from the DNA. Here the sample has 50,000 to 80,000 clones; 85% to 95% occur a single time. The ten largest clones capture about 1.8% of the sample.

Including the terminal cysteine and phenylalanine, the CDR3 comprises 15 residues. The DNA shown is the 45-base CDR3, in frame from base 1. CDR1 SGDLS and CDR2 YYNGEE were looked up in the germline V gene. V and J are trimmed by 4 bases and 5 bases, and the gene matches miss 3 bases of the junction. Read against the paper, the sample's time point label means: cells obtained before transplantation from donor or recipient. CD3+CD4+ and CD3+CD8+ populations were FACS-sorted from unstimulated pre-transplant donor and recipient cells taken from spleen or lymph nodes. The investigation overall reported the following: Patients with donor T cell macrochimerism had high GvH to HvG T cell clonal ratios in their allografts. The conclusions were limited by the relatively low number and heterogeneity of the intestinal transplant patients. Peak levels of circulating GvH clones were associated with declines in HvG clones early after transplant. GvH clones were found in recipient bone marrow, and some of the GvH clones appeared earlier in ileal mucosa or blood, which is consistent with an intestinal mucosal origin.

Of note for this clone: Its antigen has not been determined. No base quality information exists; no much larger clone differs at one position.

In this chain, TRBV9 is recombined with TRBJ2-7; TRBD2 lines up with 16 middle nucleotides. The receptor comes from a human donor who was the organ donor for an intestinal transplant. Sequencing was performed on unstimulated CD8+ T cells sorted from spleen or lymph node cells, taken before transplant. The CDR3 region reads CASSLGLAGGNEQYF. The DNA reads TGTGCCAGCAGCTTGGGACTAGCGGGAGGGAACGAGCAGTACTTC.